One and the same sample provided the 2 T cell receptor beta chains below, sequenced in a study of cytomegalovirus exposure and HLA in healthy donors. Both 60 Vbeta primers and 13 Jbeta primers went into the PCR. Only in-frame clones appear in the TCRdb table, and some are missing; sequencing was by immunoSEQ multiplex PCR. In the table there are roughly 170,000 clones, roughly 70% of which are singletons. What was sequenced was PBMCs. The source is a girl under 18 in good health and CMV-seronegative.

This sequence joins TRBV10-3 and TRBJ1-3, with D perhaps TRBD1 (6 bases). The germline V and J ends were trimmed by 8 bases and 3 bases, with 8 bases remaining between them. Germline CDR1 is ENHRY and CDR2 is SYGVKD. The length of the CDR3 is 12 residues. The CDR3 here is CAIGGGGNTIYF. The CDR3, as DNA: TGTGCCATCGGGGGCGGTGGAAACACCATATATTTT.

The chain is built from TRBV6-5 and TRBJ1-3; D not certain. The CDR3 consists of 15 residues. Per germline, CDR1 MNHEY and CDR2 SVGAGI. The ends were cut back, 4 bases at V and 4 bases at J, with 14 bases in the middle. CDR3 loop: CASSFTGDQGNTIYF. CDR3 sequence (DNA): TGTGCCAGCAGTTTTACGGGAGACCAGGGAAACACCATATATTTT.